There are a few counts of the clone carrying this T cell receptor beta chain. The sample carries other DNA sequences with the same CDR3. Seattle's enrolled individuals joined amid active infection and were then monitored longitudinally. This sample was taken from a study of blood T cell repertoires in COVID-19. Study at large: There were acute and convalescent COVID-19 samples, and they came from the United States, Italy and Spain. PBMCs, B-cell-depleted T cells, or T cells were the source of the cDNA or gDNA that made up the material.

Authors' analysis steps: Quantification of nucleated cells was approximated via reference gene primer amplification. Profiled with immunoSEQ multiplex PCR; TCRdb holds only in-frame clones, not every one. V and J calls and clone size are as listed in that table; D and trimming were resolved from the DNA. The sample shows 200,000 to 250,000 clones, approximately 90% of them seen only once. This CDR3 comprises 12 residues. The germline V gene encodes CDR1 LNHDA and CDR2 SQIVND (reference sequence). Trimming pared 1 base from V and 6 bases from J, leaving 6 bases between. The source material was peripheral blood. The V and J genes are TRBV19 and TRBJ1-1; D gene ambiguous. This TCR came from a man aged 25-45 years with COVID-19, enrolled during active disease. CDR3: CASSIGGSEAFF. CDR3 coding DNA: TGTGCCAGTAGTATAGGAGGGTCTGAAGCTTTCTTT. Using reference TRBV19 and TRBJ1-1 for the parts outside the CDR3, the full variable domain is DGGITQSPKYLFRKEGQNVTLSCEQNLNHDAMYWYRQDPGQGLRLIYYSQIVNDFQKGDIAEGYSVSREKKESFPLTVTSAQKNPTAFYLCASSIGGSEAFFGQGTRLTVV.